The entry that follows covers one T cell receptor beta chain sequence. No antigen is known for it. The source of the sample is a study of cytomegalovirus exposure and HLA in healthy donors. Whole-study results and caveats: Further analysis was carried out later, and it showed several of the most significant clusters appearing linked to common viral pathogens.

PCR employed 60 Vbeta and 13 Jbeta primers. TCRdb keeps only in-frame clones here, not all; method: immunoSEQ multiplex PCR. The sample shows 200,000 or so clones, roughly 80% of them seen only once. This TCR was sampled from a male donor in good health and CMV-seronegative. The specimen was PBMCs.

The CDR3 spells CASSPAEGTQYF. In nucleotides, the CDR3 is TGTGCCAGCAGCCCCGCTGAGGGGACCCAGTACTTC. The rearrangement joins TRBV7-3 to TRBJ2-5; TRBD2 is a possible D gene (5 bases). The CDR3 spans 12 residues. Germline values: CDR1 SGHTA, CDR2 FQGTGA. The germline V and J ends were trimmed by 5 bases and 7 bases, with 11 bases remaining between them.